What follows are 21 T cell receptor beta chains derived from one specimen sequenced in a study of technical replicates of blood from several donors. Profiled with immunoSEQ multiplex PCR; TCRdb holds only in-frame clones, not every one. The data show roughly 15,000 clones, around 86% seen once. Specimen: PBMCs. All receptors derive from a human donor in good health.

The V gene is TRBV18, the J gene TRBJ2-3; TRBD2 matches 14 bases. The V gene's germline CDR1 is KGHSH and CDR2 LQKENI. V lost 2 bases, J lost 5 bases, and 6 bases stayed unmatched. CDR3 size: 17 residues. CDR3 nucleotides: TGTGCCAGCTCACCAACTGGGACTAGCGGGAGCGGAGATACGCAGTATTTT. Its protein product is CASSPTGTSGSGDTQYF.

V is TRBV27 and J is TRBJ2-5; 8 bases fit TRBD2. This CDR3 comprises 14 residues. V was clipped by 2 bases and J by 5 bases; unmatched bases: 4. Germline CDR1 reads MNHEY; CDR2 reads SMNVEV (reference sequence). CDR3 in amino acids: CASSLGLAYETQYF. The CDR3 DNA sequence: TGTGCCAGCAGTTTAGGACTAGCTTACGAGACCCAGTACTTC.

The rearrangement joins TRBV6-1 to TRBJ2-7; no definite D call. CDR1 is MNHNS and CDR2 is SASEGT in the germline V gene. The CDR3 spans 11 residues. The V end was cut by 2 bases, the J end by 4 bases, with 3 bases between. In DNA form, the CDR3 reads TGTGCCAGCAGTGAATCTTACGAGCAGTACTTC. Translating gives CASSESYEQYF.

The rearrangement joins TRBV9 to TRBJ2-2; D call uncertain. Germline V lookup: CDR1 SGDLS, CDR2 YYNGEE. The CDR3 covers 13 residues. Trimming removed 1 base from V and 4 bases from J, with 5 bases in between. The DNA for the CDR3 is TGTGCCAGCAGCGTACTCTCCACCGGGGAGCTGTTTTTT. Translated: CASSVLSTGELFF. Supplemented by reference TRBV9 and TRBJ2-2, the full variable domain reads DSGVTQTPKHLITATGQRVTLRCSPRSGDLSVYWYQQSLDQGLQFLIQYYNGEERAKGNILERFSAQQFPDLHSELNLSSLELGDSALYFCASSVLSTGELFFGEGSRLTVL.

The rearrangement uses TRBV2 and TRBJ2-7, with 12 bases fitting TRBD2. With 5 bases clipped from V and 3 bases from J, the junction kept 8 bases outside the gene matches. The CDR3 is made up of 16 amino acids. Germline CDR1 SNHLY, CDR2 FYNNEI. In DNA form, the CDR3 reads TGTGCCAGCAGTCTTGGACTAGCGGGACCTAACTACGAGCAGTACTTC. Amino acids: CASSLGLAGPNYEQYF.

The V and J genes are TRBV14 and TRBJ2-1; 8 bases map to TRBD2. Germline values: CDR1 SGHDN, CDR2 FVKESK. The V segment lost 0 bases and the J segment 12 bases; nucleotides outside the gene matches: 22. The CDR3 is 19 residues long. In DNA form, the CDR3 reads TGTGCCAGCAGCCAAGAAGGTCTAGCGGGCGGCCGTGATACAATTGTGCAGTTCTTC. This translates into CASSQEGLAGGRDTIVQFF.

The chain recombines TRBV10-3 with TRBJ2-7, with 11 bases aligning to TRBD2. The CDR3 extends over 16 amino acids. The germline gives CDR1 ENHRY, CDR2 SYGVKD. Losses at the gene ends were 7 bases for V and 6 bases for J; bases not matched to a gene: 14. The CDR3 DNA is TGTGCCATCACCACGACCATGACTAGCGGGAAGGGCGAGCAGTACTTC. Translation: CAITTTMTSGKGEQYF.

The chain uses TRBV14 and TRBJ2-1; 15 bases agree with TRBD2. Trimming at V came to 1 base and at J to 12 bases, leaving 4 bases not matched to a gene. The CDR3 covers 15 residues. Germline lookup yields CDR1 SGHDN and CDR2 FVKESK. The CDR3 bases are TGTGCCAGCAGCCAAGGGACTAGCGGGAGGGCGGGGCAGTTCTTC. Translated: CASSQGTSGRAGQFF.

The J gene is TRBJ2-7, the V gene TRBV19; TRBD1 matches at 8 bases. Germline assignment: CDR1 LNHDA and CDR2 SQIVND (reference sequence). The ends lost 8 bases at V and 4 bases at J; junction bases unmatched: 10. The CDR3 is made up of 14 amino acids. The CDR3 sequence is CASSNTGGTYEQYF. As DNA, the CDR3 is TGTGCCAGTTCTAACACAGGGGGTACTTACGAGCAGTACTTC.

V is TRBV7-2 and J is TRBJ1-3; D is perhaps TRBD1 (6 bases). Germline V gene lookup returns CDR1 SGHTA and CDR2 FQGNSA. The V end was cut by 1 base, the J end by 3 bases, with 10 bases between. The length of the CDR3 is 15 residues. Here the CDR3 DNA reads TGTGCCAGCAGCTTAGAGGGGGGGGTTGGAAACACCATATATTTT. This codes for CASSLEGGVGNTIYF.

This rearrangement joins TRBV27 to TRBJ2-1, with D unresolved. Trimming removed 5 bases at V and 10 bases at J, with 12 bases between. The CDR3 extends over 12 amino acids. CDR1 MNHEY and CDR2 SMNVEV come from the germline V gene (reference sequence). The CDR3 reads CASSLIQEEQFF. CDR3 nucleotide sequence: TGTGCCAGCAGTCTGATCCAAGAGGAGCAGTTCTTC.

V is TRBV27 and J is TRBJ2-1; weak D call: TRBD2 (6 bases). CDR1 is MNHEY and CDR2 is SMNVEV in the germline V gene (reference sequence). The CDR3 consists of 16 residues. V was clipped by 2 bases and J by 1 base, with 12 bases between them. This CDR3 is CASSLGGAGSYNEQFF. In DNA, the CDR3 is TGTGCCAGCAGTTTAGGAGGGGCTGGGTCCTACAATGAGCAGTTCTTC.

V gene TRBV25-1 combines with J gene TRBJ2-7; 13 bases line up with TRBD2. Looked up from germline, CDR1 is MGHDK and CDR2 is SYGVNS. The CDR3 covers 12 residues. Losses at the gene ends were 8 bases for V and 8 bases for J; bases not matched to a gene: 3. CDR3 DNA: TGTGCCAGCGGACTAGCGGGAGACCAGCAGTACTTC. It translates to CASGLAGDQQYF.

CDR3 DNA: TGTGCCAGTACCAACGCAGGGTCCGGGGCCAACGTCCTGACTTTC. It translates to CASTNAGSGANVLTF. The chain carries TRBV19 and TRBJ2-6; TRBD1 might be the D (5 bases). CDR3 length: 15 amino acids. Germline V gene sequence: CDR1 LNHDA, CDR2 SQIVND (reference sequence). V lost 7 bases, J lost 4 bases, and 14 bases lay in between.

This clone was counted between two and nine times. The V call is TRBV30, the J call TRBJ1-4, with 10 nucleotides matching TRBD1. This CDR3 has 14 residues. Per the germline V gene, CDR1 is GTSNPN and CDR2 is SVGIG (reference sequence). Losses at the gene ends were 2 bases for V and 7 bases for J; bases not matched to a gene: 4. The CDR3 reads CAWSWTGGSEKLFF. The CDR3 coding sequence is TGTGCCTGGAGTTGGACAGGGGGGAGTGAAAAACTGTTTTTT.

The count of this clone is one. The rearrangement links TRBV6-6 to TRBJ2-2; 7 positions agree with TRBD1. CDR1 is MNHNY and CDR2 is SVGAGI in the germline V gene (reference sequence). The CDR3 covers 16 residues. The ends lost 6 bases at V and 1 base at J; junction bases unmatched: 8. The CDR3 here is CASRDLDRVNTGELFF. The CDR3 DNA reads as TGTGCCAGCAGAGACTTAGACAGGGTGAACACCGGGGAGCTGTTTTTT.

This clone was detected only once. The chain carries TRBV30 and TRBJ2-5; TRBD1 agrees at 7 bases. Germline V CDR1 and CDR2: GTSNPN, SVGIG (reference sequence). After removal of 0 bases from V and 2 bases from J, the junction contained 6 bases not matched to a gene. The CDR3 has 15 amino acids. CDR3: CAWSVLGTAQETQYF. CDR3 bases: TGTGCCTGGAGTGTATTAGGGACAGCACAAGAGACCCAGTACTTC.

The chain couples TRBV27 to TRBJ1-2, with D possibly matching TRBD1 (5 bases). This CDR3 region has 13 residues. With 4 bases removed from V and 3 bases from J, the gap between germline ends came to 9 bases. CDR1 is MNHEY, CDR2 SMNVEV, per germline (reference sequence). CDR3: CASSWTRDYGYTF. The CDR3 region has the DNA TGTGCCAGCAGTTGGACCAGGGACTATGGCTACACCTTC.

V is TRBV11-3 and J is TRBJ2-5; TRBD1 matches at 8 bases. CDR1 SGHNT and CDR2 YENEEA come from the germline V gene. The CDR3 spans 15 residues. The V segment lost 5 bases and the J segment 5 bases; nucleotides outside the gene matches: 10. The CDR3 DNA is TGTGCCAGCAGCCCATCTACTACAGGGGGGGAGACCCAGTACTTC. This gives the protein CASSPSTTGGETQYF.

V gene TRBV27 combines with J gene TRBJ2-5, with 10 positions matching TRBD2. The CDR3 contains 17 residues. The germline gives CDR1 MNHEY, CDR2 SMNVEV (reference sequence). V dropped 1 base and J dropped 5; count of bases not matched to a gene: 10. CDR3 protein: CASSLLRPSGSSETQYF. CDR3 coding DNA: TGTGCCAGCAGTTTATTAAGGCCTAGCGGGAGCTCGGAGACCCAGTACTTC.

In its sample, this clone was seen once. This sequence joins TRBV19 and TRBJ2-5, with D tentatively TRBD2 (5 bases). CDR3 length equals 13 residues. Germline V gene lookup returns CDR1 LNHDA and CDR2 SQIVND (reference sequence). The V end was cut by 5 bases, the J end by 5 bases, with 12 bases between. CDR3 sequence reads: CASSSRDVETQYF. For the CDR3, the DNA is TGTGCCAGTAGTTCGAGGGATGTGGAGACCCAGTACTTC.